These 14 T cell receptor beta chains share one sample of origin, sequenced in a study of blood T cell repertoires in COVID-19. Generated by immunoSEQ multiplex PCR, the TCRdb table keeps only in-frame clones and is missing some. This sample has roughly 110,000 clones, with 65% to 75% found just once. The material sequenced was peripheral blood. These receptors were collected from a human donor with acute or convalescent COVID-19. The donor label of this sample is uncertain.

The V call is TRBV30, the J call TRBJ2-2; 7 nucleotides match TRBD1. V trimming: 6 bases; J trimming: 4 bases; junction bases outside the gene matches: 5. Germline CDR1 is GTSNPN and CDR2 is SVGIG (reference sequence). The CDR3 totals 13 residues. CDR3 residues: CACRDSRTGELFF. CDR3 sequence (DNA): TGTGCCTGTCGGGACAGTCGCACCGGGGAGCTGTTTTTT.

The CDR3 sequence is CASSQASRQGTDTQYF. CDR3 nucleotides: TGTGCCAGCAGCCAAGCATCCCGACAGGGCACAGATACGCAGTATTTT. The chain couples TRBV4-2 to TRBJ2-3, with D possibly matching TRBD1 (6 bases). The CDR3 consists of 16 residues. Looked up from germline, CDR1 is LGHNA and CDR2 is YNFKEQ. With 1 base removed from V and 1 base from J, the gap between germline ends came to 12 bases.

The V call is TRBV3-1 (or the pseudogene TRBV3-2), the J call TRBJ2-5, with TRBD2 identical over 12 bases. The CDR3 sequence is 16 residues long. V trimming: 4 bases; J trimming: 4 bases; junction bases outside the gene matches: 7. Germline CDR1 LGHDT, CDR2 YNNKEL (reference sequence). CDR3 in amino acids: CASSLGLAGRGETQYF. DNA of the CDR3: TGTGCCAGCAGCCTTGGACTAGCGGGGAGGGGAGAGACCCAGTACTTC.

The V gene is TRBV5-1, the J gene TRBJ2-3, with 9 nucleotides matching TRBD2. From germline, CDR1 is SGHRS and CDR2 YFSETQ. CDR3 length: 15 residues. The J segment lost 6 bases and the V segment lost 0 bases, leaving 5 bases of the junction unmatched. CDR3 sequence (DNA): TGCGCCAGCAGCTTGGGACTAGCGGACCTTGATACGCAGTATTTT. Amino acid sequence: CASSLGLADLDTQYF. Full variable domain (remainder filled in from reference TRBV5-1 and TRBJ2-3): KAGVTQTPRYLIKTRGQQVTLSCSPISGHRSVSWYQQTPGQGLQFLFEYFSETQRNKGNFPGRFSGRQFSNSRSEMNVSTLELGDSALYLCASSLGLADLDTQYFGPGTRLTVL.

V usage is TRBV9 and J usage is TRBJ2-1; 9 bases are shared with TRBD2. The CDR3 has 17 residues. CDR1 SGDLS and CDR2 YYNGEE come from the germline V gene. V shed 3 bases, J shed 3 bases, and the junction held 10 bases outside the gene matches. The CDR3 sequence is CASSAPKRGVDYNEQFF. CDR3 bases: TGTGCCAGCAGCGCCCCGAAGCGGGGGGTCGACTACAATGAGCAGTTCTTC. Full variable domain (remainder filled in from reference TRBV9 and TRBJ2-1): DSGVTQTPKHLITATGQRVTLRCSPRSGDLSVYWYQQSLDQGLQFLIQYYNGEERAKGNILERFSAQQFPDLHSELNLSSLELGDSALYFCASSAPKRGVDYNEQFFGPGTRLTVL.

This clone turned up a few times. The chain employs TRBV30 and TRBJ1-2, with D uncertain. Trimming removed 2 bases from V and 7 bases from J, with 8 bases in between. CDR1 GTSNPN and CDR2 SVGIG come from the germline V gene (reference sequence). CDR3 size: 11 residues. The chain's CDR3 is CAWSNGIGYTF. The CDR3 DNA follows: TGTGCCTGGAGTAACGGGATTGGCTACACCTTC.

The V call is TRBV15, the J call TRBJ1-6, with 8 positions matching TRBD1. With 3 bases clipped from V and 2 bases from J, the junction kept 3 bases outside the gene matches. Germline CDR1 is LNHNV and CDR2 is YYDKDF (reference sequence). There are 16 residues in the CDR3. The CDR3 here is CATSSDRGTYNSPLHF. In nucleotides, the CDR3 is TGTGCCACCAGCAGTGACAGGGGAACCTATAATTCACCCCTCCACTTT.

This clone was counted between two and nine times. The CDR3, as DNA: TGCGCCAGCAGCTTGGGACAGGCGTTGGGGGAGACCCAGTACTTC. It codes for CASSLGQALGETQYF. The chain has TRBV5-1 and TRBJ2-5; D may be TRBD1 (6 bases). The V end was cut by 0 bases, the J end by 5 bases, with 14 bases between. Germline CDR1 and CDR2: SGHRS and YFSETQ. The CDR3 extends over 15 amino acids.

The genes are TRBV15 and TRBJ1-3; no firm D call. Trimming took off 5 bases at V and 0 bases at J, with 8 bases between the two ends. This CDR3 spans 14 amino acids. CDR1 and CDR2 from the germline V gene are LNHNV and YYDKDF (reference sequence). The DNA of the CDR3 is TGTGCCACCAGCCGCGACTTCTCTGGAAACACCATATATTTT. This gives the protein CATSRDFSGNTIYF.

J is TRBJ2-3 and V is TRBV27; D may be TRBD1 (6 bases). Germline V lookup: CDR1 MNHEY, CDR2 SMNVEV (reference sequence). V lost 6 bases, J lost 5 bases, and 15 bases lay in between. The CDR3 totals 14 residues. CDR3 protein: CASRGAPLRDTQYF. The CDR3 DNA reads TGTGCCAGCAGGGGGGCACCCCTGCGAGATACGCAGTATTTT.

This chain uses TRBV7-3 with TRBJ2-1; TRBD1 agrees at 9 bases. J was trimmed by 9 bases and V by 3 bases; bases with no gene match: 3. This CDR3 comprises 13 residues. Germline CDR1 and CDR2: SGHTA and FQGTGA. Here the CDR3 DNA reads TGTGCCAGCAGCTTTACAGGGGGCGGTGAGCAGTTCTTC. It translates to CASSFTGGGEQFF. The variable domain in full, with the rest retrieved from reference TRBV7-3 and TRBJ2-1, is GAGVSQTPSNKVTEKGKYVELRCDPISGHTALYWYRQSLGQGPEFLIYFQGTGAADDSGLPNDRFFAVRPEGSVSTLKIQRTERGDSAVYLCASSFTGGGEQFFGPGTRLTVL.

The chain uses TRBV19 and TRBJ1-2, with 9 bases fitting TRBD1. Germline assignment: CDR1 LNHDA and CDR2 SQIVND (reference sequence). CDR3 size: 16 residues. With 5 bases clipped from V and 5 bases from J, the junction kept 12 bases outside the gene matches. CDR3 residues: CASSPPGDRAVYGYTF. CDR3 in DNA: TGTGCCAGTAGTCCACCAGGGGACAGGGCAGTATATGGCTACACCTTC.

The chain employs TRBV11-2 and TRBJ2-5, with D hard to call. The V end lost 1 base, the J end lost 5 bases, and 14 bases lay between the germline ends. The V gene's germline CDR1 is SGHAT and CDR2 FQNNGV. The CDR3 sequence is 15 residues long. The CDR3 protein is CASSLGPYSYETQYF. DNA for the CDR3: TGTGCCAGCAGCTTAGGCCCATACAGTTACGAGACCCAGTACTTC.

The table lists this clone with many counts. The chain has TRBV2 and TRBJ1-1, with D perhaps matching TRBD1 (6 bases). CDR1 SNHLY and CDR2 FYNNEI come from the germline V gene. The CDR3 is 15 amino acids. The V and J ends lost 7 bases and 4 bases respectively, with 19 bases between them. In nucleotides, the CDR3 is TGTGCCAGCACCGAACAGGGTCCCTATTCCACTGAAGCTTTCTTT. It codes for CASTEQGPYSTEAFF.